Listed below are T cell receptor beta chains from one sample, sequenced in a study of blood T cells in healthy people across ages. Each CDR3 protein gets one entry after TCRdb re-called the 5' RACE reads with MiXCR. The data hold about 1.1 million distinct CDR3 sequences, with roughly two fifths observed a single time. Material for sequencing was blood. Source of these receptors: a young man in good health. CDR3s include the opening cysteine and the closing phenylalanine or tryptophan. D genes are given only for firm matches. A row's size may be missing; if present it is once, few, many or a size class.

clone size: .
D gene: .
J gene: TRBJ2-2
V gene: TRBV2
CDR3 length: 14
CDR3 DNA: TGTGCCAGCAGGGGAGGACAGAACACCGGGGAGCTGTTTTTT
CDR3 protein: CASRGGQNTGELFF

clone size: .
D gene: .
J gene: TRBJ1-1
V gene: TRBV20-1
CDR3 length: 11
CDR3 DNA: TGCAGTGCTCACCAGAACACTGAAGCTTTCTTT
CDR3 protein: CSAHQNTEAFF

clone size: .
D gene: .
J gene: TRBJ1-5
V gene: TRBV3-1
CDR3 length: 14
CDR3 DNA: TGTGCCAGCAGCCAAGGGACAGCCTTGGGGCCCCAGCATTTT
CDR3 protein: CASSQGTALGPQHF

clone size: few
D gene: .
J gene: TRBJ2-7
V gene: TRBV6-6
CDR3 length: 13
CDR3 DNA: TGTGCCAGCAGTGACGGGGCTGACTACGAGCAGTACTTC
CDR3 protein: CASSDGADYEQYF

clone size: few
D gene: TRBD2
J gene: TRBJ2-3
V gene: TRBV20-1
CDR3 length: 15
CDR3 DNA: TGCAGTGCTGAACACAGCGGGGGCGGAGGAGATACGCAGTATTTT
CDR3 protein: CSAEHSGGGGDTQYF

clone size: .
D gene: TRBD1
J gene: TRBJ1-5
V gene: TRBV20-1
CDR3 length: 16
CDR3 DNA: TGCAGTGCTAGGCGAGGGACAGATCTAGGTAATCAGCCCCAGCATTTT
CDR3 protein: CSARRGTDLGNQPQHF

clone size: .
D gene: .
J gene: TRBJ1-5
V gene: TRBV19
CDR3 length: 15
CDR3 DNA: TGTGCCAGTAGTATATCCGACATAGGCAATCAGCCCCAGCATTTT
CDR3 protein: CASSISDIGNQPQHF

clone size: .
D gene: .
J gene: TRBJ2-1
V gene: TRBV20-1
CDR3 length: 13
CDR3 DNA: TGCATCGTCCCGGGATTCTCCTACAATGAGCAGTTCTTC
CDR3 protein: CIVPGFSYNEQFF

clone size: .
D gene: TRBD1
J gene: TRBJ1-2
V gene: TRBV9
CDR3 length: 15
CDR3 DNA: TGTGCCAGCAGCCCGGGGACAGGAGGGCCCTATGGCTACACCTTC
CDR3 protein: CASSPGTGGPYGYTF

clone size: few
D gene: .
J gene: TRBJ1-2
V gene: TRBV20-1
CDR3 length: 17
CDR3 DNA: TGCAGTGCTAGAGATGAGGCGCGGCAGGCCCTTAACTATGGCTACACCTTC
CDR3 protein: CSARDEARQALNYGYTF

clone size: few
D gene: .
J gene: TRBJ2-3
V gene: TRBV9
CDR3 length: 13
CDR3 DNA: TGTGCCAGCCGGACAGACCTCACAGATACGCAGTATTTT
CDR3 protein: CASRTDLTDTQYF

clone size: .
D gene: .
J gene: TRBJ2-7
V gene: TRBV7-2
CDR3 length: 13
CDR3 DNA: TGTGCCAGCAGCTCCCGTATCCTCTACGAGCAGTACTTC
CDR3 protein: CASSSRILYEQYF

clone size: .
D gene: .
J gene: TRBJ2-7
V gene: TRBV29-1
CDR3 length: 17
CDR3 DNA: TGCAGCGTTGAAGATAGTCCTCCATCGGACGGCTCCTACGAGCAGTACTTC
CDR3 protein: CSVEDSPPSDGSYEQYF

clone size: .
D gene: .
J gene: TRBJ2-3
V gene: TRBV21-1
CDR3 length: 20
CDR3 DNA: TGTGCCAGCAGCAAAGCAAGGGGCAGCTCCTTCCACTTCCGCACAGATACGCAGTATTTT
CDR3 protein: CASSKARGSSFHFRTDTQYF

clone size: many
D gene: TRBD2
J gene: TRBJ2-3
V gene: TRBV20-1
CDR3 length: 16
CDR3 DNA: TGCAGTGCTAGAGGCGGGCTAGCGGGGTTTGACGATACGCAGTATTTT
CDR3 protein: CSARGGLAGFDDTQYF

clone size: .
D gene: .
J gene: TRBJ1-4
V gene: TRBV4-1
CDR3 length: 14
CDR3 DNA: TGCGCCAGCAGCCAAAGCAGAAACTTTGAAAAACTGTTTTTT
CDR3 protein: CASSQSRNFEKLFF

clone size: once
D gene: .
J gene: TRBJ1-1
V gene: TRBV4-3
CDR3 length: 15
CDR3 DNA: TGCGCCAGCAGCCCCGGGACTTACTCGAACACTGAAGCTTTCTTT
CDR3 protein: CASSPGTYSNTEAFF

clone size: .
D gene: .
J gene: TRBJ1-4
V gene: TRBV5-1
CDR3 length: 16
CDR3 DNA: TGCGCCAGCAGCCTGGCTTTAGACGGGGGAATAGAAAAACTGTTTTTT
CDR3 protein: CASSLALDGGIEKLFF

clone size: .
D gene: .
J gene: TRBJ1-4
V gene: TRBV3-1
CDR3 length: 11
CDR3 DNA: TGTGCCAGCGGAATGTCTGGAAAACTGTTTTTT
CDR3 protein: CASGMSGKLFF

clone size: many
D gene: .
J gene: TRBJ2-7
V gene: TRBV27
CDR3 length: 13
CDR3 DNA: TGTGCCAGCAGCCGCGGGACAAAGTACGAGCAGTACTTC
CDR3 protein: CASSRGTKYEQYF

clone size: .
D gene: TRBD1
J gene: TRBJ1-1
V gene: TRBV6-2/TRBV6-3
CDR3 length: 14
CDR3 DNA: TGTGCCAGCAGCGCGGACAGGGGGCGAACTGAAGCTTTCTTT
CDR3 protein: CASSADRGRTEAFF

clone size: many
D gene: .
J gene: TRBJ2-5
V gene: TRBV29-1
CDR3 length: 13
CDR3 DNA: TGCAGCGCGGGACTTACGTACCAAGAGACCCAGTACTTC
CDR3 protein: CSAGLTYQETQYF

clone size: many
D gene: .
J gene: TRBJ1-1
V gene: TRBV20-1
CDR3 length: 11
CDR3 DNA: TGCAGTGCTCCCGGAGACACTGAAGCTTTCTTT
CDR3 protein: CSAPGDTEAFF

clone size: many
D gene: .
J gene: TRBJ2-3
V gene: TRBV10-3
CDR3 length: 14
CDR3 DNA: TGTGCCATCAGCGCGGACACCTACACAGATACGCAGTATTTT
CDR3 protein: CAISADTYTDTQYF

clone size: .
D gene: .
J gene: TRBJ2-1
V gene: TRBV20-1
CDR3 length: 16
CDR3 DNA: TGCAGTGCTCCGACCACGGGGACACCAAAAGGCGATGAGCAGTTCTTC
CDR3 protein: CSAPTTGTPKGDEQFF

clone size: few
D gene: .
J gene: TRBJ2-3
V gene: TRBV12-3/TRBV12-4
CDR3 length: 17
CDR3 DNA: TGTGCCAGCAGTCCGGCAAAGACAGGGAGGGGTGCAGATACGCAGTATTTT
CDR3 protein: CASSPAKTGRGADTQYF

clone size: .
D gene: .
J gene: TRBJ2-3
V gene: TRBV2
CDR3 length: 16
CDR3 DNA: TGTGCCAGCAGTGAATTGGGGGGCGAAGGCACAGATACGCAGTATTTT
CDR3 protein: CASSELGGEGTDTQYF

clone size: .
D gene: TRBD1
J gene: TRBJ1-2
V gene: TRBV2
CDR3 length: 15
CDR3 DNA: TGTGCCAGCAGTGAAAAAAGAGGGGGCATCTATGGCTACACCTTC
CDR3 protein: CASSEKRGGIYGYTF

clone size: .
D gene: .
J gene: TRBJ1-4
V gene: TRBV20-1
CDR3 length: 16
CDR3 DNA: TGCAGTGCTAGAGATCGACTACAGGAGTTTAATGAAAAACTGTTTTTT
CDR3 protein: CSARDRLQEFNEKLFF

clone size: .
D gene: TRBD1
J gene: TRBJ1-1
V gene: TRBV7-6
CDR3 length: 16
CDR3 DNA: TGTGCCAGCGGCGTGAGATCAGGGGGCGCCGGGACTGAAGCTTTCTTT
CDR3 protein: CASGVRSGGAGTEAFF

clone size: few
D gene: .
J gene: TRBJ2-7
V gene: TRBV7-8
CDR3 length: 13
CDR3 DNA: TGTGCCAGCAGCTCCGGCAGGACCTACGAGCAGTACTTC
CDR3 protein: CASSSGRTYEQYF

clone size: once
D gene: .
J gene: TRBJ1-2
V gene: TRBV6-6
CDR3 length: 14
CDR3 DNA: TGTACCAGCAGTTACGACCGGTCGACATATGGCTACACCTTC
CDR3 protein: CTSSYDRSTYGYTF

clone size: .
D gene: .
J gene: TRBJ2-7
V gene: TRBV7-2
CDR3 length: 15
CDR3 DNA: TGTGCCAGCAGCTTAGCACGGACGGATTACAATGAGCAGTACTTC
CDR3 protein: CASSLARTDYNEQYF

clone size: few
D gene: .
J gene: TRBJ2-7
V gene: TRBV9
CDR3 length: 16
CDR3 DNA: TGTGCCAGCAGCGTATCGGGGAAGAGCTCCTACAATGAGCAGTACTTC
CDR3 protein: CASSVSGKSSYNEQYF

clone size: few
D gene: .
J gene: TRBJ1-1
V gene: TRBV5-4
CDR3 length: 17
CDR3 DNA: TGTGCCAGCAGCTTGGGGGTTACTACCTACAGGGACCCTGAAGCTTTCTTT
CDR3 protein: CASSLGVTTYRDPEAFF

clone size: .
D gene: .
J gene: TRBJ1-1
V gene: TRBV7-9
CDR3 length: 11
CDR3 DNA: TGTGCCAGCAGCTTAGCTGCTGAAGCTTTCTTT
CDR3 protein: CASSLAAEAFF

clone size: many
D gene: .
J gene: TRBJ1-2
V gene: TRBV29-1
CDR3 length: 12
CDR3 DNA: TGCAGCGTTGACAGGACGGCATATGGCTACACCTTC
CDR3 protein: CSVDRTAYGYTF

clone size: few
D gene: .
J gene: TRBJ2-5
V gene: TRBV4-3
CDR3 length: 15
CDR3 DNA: TGCGCCAGCAGCCAAGAGACCACAAGACAAGAGACCCAGTACTTC
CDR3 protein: CASSQETTRQETQYF

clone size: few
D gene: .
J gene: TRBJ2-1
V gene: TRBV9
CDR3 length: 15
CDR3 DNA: TGTGCCAGCAGCGACCACAGGGCGGCAAACAATGAGCAGTTCTTC
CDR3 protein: CASSDHRAANNEQFF

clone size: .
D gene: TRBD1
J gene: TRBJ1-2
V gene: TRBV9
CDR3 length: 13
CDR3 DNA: TGTGCCAGCAGCTACGATGACAGGGGTGGCTACACCTTC
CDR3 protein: CASSYDDRGGYTF

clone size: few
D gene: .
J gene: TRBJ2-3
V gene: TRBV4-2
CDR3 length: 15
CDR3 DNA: TGTGCCAGCAGCCAAGGGGATAGCGACACAGATACGCAGTATTTT
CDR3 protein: CASSQGDSDTDTQYF

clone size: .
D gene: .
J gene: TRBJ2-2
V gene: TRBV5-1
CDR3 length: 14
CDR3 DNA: TGCGCCAGCAAAATTTACAGAGATGCCGGGGAGCTGTTTTTT
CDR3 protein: CASKIYRDAGELFF

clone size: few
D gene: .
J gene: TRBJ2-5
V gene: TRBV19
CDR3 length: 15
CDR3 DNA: TGTGCCAGTAGTATAGGGAGCAGGGTTCGCGAGACCCAGTACTTC
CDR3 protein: CASSIGSRVRETQYF

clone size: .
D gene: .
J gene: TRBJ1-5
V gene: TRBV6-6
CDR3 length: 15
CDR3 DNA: TGTGCCAGCAGTTACGCGGGGGCGCGAGATCAGCCCCAGCATTTT
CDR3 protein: CASSYAGARDQPQHF

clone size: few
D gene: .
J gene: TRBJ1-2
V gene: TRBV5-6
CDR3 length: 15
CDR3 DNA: TGTGCCAGCAGCTTGGCCAAATGGGGCGCGCATGGCTACACCTTC
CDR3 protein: CASSLAKWGAHGYTF

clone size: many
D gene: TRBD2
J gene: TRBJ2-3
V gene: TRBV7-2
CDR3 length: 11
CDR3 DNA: TGTGCCAGCAGCTCGGGAGGTACGCAGTATTTT
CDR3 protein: CASSSGGTQYF